The subject of this entry is one T cell receptor beta chain. The junction had 8 bases not matched to a gene; V was cut back by 4 bases and J by 1 base. Looked up from germline, CDR1 is MGHRA and CDR2 is YSYEKL. This CDR3 contains 16 residues. These data belong to a study of blood T cell repertoires in COVID-19. Some clones are missing from TCRdb's copy, which holds only in-frame ones; the method was immunoSEQ multiplex PCR. The table includes 180,000 or so clones, 82% detected once. Participant reports of clinical history set cohort assignment. Cohort 3 donors counted as recovered after two negative PCRs, clearance, or resolved symptoms.

The sample was PBMCs or T cells enriched from blood (not recorded which). The J gene is TRBJ1-1, the V gene TRBV4-1, with 8 nucleotides matching TRBD1. The sequence was obtained from a man aged 50-59 years who had recovered from COVID-19. The CDR3 spells CASSPGQARANTEAFF. For the CDR3, the DNA is TGCGCCAGCAGCCCGGGACAGGCAAGGGCGAACACTGAAGCTTTCTTT.